These 22 T cell receptor beta chains share one sample of origin, sequenced in a study of post-analysis software for immune sequencing data. TCR beta libraries were prepared from cDNA with unique molecular identifiers. Using its own MiXCR run on the PCR reads, TCRdb lists one record per CDR3 protein. Of 750,000 to 900,000 distinct CDR3 sequences listed, 35% to 55% are singletons. Whole-study results and caveats: The study found TRBV5-6, TRBV5-1 and TRBV20-1 among a few TRBV segments more frequent in patients than controls.

No antigen is known for these receptors. Input material: blood. The origin of the receptors is a girl under 18 with multiple sclerosis.

This CDR3 reads CASSYGTSGNRPYNEQFF. As DNA, the CDR3 is TGTGCCAGCAGTTACGGGACTAGCGGAAACCGCCCCTACAATGAGCAGTTCTTC. The chain carries TRBV6-2 or TRBV6-3 and TRBJ2-1; 11 bases are shared with TRBD2. This CDR3 contains 18 residues. Germline loops: CDR1 MNHEY, CDR2 SVGEGT. V was clipped by 2 bases and J by 2 bases; unmatched bases: 8.

This clonotype was recorded a few times. The J gene is TRBJ2-7, the V gene TRBV12-3 or TRBV12-4; 9 bases are a match to TRBD2. V shed 6 bases and J 4 bases; nucleotides not matched to a gene: 10. The CDR3 covers 15 residues. CDR3 sequence reads: CASSLVRREGYEQYF. In DNA form, the CDR3 reads TGTGCCAGCAGCCTCGTCCGGCGGGAGGGTTACGAGCAGTACTTC.

This sequence joins TRBV24-1 and TRBJ2-5, with 7 bases identical to TRBD2. Germline assignment: CDR1 KGHDR and CDR2 SFDVKD. The V segment lost 6 bases and the J segment 11 bases; nucleotides outside the gene matches: 20. The CDR3 has 16 amino acids. The CDR3 here is CATSSSGVAGYNEQYF. CDR3 in DNA: TGTGCCACCAGTTCCTCCGGGGTAGCGGGTTACAATGAGCAGTACTTC.

The genes are TRBV14 and TRBJ2-1; 8 bases line up with TRBD1. V lost 3 bases and J lost 4; bases outside the gene matches: 2. Germline V gene sequence: CDR1 SGHDN, CDR2 FVKESK. CDR3 length: 14 residues. The CDR3 is CASSQGQVYNEQFF. Written as DNA, the CDR3 is TGTGCCAGCAGCCAGGGACAGGTGTACAATGAGCAGTTCTTC.

This chain connects TRBV5-1 to TRBJ1-1, with D possibly TRBD1 on 5 matching bases. Trimming shortened V by 1 base and J by 8 bases, and 12 bases separated the two germline ends. This CDR3 spans 13 amino acids. Germline V gives CDR1 SGHRS, CDR2 YFSETQ. CDR3 amino acids: CASSLLRAEEAFF. CDR3 sequence (DNA): TGCGCCAGCAGCTTGCTCAGGGCCGAGGAAGCTTTCTTT. The whole variable domain, filled in from reference TRBV5-1 and TRBJ1-1, reads KAGVTQTPRYLIKTRGQQVTLSCSPISGHRSVSWYQQTPGQGLQFLFEYFSETQRNKGNFPGRFSGRQFSNSRSEMNVSTLELGDSALYLCASSLLRAEEAFFGQGTRLTVV.

The V gene is TRBV7-3, the J gene TRBJ2-3; 12 bases fit TRBD2. Trimming took 5 bases from V and 6 from J; bases not matched to a gene: 6. Germline CDR1 and CDR2: SGHTA and FQGTGA. This CDR3 is 15 amino acids long. Written as DNA, the CDR3 is TGTGCCAGCAGCCGGACTAGCGGGATTTCGGATACGCAGTATTTT. As protein: CASSRTSGISDTQYF.

The J gene is TRBJ2-4, the V gene TRBV10-3, with 8 bases aligning to TRBD1. The germline V gene encodes CDR1 ENHRY and CDR2 SYGVKD. The CDR3 totals 15 residues. V lost 4 bases, J lost 13 bases, and 15 bases stayed unmatched. CDR3 coding DNA: TGTGCCATCAGTGTAGGGCTAGGACAGGGACTGGAGCAGTACTTC. It is translated as CAISVGLGQGLEQYF.

This clonotype has just a few counts. The chain carries TRBV28 and TRBJ1-1, with no clear D. Trimming took off 5 bases at V and 1 base at J, with 8 bases between the two ends. The CDR3 length is 13 residues. Germline V gives CDR1 MDHEN, CDR2 SYDVKM. The DNA for the CDR3 is TGTGCCAGCAGTGTTTTGAAGAACACTGAAGCTTTCTTT. Amino acid sequence: CASSVLKNTEAFF.

The chain uses TRBV20-1 and TRBJ2-1; no clear D gene. Germline V gene data show CDR1 as DFQATT and CDR2 as SNEGSKA (reference sequence). CDR3 size: 15 residues. V lost 3 bases, J lost 0 bases, and 12 bases lay in between. The CDR3 coding sequence is TGCAGTGCTAGTGATGTTGAGAGCTCCTACAATGAGCAGTTCTTC. Translating it yields CSASDVESSYNEQFF.

This clonotype has only a few counts. CDR3 coding DNA: TGCGCCAGCAGGATGGATGGGGCCTACGAGCAGTACTTC. Residues: CASRMDGAYEQYF. This chain uses TRBV5-1 with TRBJ2-4; D remains ambiguous. Judging by the DNA end, TRBJ2-7 fits better; the J call may be wrong. The CDR3 spans 13 residues. The germline gives CDR1 SGHRS, CDR2 YFSETQ.

In this sample, this clonotype turned up a few times. The chain couples TRBV29-1 to TRBJ2-7; D is ambiguous. This CDR3 comprises 12 residues. Per the germline V gene, CDR1 is SQVTM and CDR2 is ANQGSEA. Trimming removed 7 bases at V and 2 bases at J, with 12 bases between. CDR3 residues: CSGATTPYEQYF. For the CDR3, the DNA is TGCAGCGGTGCCACGACCCCCTACGAGCAGTACTTC.

The rearrangement uses TRBV27 and TRBJ2-1; 9 positions match TRBD2. V lost 2 bases and J lost 9; bases outside the gene matches: 2. Germline CDR1 is MNHEY and CDR2 is SMNVEV (reference sequence). This CDR3 region has 13 residues. The CDR3 region is CASSLISGSEQFF. In DNA, the CDR3 is TGTGCCAGCAGTTTAATTAGCGGGAGTGAGCAGTTCTTC.

The genes are TRBV12-3 or TRBV12-4 and TRBJ2-7, with D maybe TRBD2 (6 bases). The CDR3 has 17 residues. Trimming pared 3 bases from V and 0 bases from J, leaving 18 bases between. For the CDR3, the DNA is TGTGCCAGCAGTTTCCTGCCTGGGGGGATCCTCTCCTACGAGCAGTACTTC. It encodes CASSFLPGGILSYEQYF.

The V and J genes are TRBV5-1 and TRBJ2-5; 8 bases fit TRBD2. In germline, CDR1 is SGHRS, CDR2 YFSETQ. This CDR3 is built from 14 residues. The V segment lost 3 bases and the J segment 4 bases; nucleotides outside the gene matches: 5. The CDR3 reads CASSSTSAGETQYF. The CDR3 DNA follows: TGCGCCAGCAGCTCGACTAGCGCGGGAGAGACCCAGTACTTC.

The V gene is TRBV14, the J gene TRBJ2-7, with D tentatively TRBD1 or TRBD2 (5 bases each). The J call may be wrong; the DNA end is better matched by TRBJ2-5. CDR3 length: 16 amino acids. The germline V gene encodes CDR1 SGHDN and CDR2 FVKESK. The CDR3 DNA sequence: TGTGCCAGCAGCCAAGGGGTCCGGGACCGCGGGGAGACCCAGTACTTC. Protein product: CASSQGVRDRGETQYF.

This clonotype was seen a handful of times. The CDR3 is CASSQTGPYEQYF. The CDR3 DNA reads TGTGCCAGCAGCCAAACAGGGCCCTACGAGCAGTACTTC. The chain employs TRBV14 and TRBJ2-4; possibly TRBD1 for D (6 bases). The end of the DNA aligns better with TRBJ2-7, so the J call may be wrong. The CDR3 covers 13 residues. CDR1 and CDR2 from the germline V gene are SGHDN and FVKESK.

CDR3 DNA sequence: TGTGCCACCAGCAGAGAGGGGAGTGGGCCCCAGCATTTT. The encoded protein is CATSREGSGPQHF. The chain is built from TRBV15 and TRBJ1-5; D is uncertain. This CDR3 comprises 13 residues. The V gene lost 0 bases and the J gene lost 9 bases, with 9 bases spanning the gap. Germline loops: CDR1 LNHNV, CDR2 YYDKDF (reference sequence).

The V and J genes are TRBV6-2 or TRBV6-3 and TRBJ2-1, with D unclear. The CDR3 length is 15 residues. Germline CDR1 MNHEY, CDR2 SVGEGT. The V and J ends lost 2 bases and 10 bases respectively, with 18 bases between them. CDR3 loop: CASSYLLEVGREQFF. The DNA of the CDR3 is TGTGCCAGCAGTTACCTATTAGAAGTGGGCAGGGAGCAGTTCTTC.

As DNA, the CDR3 is TGTGCCAGCGGCCTAGACAGGCTAAGCTCCTACGAGCAGTACTTC. Its protein product is CASGLDRLSSYEQYF. The V and J genes are TRBV27 and TRBJ2-7; tentatively, D is TRBD1 (6 bases). The CDR3 contains 15 residues. Trimming pared 8 bases from V and 0 bases from J, leaving 17 bases between. Germline lookup yields CDR1 MNHEY and CDR2 SMNVEV (reference sequence).

This chain connects TRBV2 to TRBJ2-4; possible D gene TRBD1, 5 bases. Germline lookup yields CDR1 SNHLY and CDR2 FYNNEI. The CDR3 is 16 residues long. Trimming took off 3 bases at V and 2 bases at J, with 14 bases between the two ends. For the CDR3, the DNA is TGTGCCAGCAGTGAGGTTCAGGGTATAACCAAAAACATTCAGTACTTC. Its translation: CASSEVQGITKNIQYF.

The chain employs TRBV12-3 or TRBV12-4 and TRBJ2-3; 9 nucleotides agree with TRBD2. This CDR3 is 15 amino acids long. The trim removed 8 bases at V and 6 bases at J, leaving 12 bases unmatched. The CDR3 region is CASQPLAGFFDTQYF. CDR3 DNA sequence: TGTGCCAGCCAACCCCTAGCGGGGTTTTTTGATACGCAGTATTTT.

This chain links TRBV18 with TRBJ2-5; D tentatively reads TRBD1 or TRBD2 (5 bases each). The CDR3 sequence is 15 residues long. Germline V gene data show CDR1 as KGHSH and CDR2 as LQKENI. Trimming stripped 0 bases from V and 5 bases from J, with 13 bases between. DNA for the CDR3: TGTGCCAGCTCACCACCGATAGGGACGAAGGAGACCCAGTACTTC. Translated, it gives CASSPPIGTKETQYF.